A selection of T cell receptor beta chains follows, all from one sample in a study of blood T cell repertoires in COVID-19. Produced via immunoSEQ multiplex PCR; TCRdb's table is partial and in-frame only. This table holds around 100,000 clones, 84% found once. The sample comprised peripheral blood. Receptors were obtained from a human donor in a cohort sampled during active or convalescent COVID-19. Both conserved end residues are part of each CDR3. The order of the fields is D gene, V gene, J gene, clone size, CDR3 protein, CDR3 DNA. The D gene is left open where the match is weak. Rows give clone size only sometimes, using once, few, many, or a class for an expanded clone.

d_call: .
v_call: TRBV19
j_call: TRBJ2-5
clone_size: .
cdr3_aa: CATQIEETQYF
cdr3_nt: TGTGCCACACAGATAGAAGAGACCCAGTACTTC

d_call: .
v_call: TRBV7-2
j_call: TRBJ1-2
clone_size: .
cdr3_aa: CASSFRQALDGYTF
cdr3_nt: TGTGCCAGCAGCTTCCGACAGGCTCTGGATGGCTACACCTTC

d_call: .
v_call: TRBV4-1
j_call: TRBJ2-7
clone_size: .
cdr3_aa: CASRTTAGSYEQYF
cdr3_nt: TGCGCCAGCAGGACCACGGCAGGGTCCTACGAGCAGTACTTC

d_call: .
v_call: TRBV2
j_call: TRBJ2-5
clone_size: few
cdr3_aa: CASTRGLQETQYF
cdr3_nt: TGTGCCAGCACCAGGGGTCTCCAAGAGACCCAGTACTTC

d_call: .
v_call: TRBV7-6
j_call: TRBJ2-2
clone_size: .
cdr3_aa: CASEREGLNTGELFF
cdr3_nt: TGTGCCAGCGAAAGAGAGGGATTGAACACCGGGGAGCTGTTTTTT

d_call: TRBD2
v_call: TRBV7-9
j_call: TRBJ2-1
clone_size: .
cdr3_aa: CASSPQTSGGTNEQFF
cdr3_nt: TGTGCCAGCAGCCCGCAGACTAGCGGGGGAACCAATGAGCAGTTCTTC

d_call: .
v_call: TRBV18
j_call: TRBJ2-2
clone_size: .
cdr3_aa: CASSPASRTGELFF
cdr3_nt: TGTGCCAGCTCACCAGCTAGTCGGACCGGGGAGCTGTTTTTT

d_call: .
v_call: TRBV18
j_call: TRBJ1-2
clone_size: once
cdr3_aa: CASSEQGDYGYTF
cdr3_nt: TGTGCCAGCTCAGAACAAGGGGACTATGGCTACACCTTC

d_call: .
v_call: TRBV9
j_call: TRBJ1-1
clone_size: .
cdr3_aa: CASSVLASSTEAFF
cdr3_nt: TGTGCCAGCAGCGTACTTGCTAGCAGCACTGAAGCTTTCTTT

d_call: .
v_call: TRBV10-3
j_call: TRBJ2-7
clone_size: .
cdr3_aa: CAISGAAVGQPPYEQYF
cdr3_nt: TGTGCCATCAGTGGGGCCGCCGTGGGGCAGCCCCCCTACGAGCAGTACTTC

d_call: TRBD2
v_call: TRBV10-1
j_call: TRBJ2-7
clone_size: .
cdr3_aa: CASSLAGDSYEQYF
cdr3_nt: TGCGCCAGCAGTTTAGCGGGGGACTCCTACGAGCAGTACTTC

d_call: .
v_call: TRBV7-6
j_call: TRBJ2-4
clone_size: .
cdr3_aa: CASSFPPASGPDIQYF
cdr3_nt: TGTGCCAGCAGCTTCCCCCCCGCGTCAGGCCCCGACATTCAGTACTTC

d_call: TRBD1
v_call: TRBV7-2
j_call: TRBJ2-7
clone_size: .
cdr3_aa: CASSLVTGSSYEQYF
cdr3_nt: TGTGCCAGCAGCTTAGTGACAGGGAGTTCCTACGAGCAGTACTTC

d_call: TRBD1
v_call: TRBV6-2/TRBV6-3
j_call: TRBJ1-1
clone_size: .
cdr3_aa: CASSPPDRAWGTEAFF
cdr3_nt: TGTGCCAGCAGCCCCCCTGACAGGGCTTGGGGCACTGAAGCTTTCTTT

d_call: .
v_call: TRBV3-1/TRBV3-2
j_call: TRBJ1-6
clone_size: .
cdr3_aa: CASSQDRTLHPLHF
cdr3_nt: TGTGCCAGCAGCCAAGATCGGACACTACATCCCCTCCACTTT

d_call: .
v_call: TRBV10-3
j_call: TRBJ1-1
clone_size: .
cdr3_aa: CAIRGPGIGMWTEAFF
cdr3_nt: TGTGCCATCAGGGGCCCGGGGATTGGGATGTGGACTGAAGCTTTCTTT

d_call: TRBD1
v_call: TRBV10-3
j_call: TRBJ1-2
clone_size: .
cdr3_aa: CAISEGQGADYGYTF
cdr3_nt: TGTGCCATCAGTGAAGGGCAGGGGGCGGACTATGGCTACACCTTC

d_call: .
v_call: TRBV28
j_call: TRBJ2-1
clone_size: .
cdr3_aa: CASAGTPYNEQFF
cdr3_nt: TGTGCCAGTGCCGGGACACCCTACAATGAGCAGTTCTTC

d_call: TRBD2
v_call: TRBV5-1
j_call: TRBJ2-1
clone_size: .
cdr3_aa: CASSLESGGLGNEQFF
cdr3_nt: TGCGCCAGCAGCTTGGAAAGCGGGGGGCTGGGGAATGAGCAGTTCTTC

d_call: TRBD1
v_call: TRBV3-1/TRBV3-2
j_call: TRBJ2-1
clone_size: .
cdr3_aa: CASSRTGTGFFNEQFF
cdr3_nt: TGTGCCAGCAGCCGAACCGGGACAGGGTTTTTCAATGAGCAGTTCTTC

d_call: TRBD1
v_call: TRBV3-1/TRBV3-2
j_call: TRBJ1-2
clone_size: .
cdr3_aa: CASSSRDRATANYGYTF
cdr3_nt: TGTGCCAGCAGCAGCCGGGACAGGGCCACAGCTAACTATGGCTACACCTTC

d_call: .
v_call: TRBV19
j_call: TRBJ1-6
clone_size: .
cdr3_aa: CASSIAPGSNSPLHF
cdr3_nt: TGTGCCAGTAGTATAGCCCCGGGATCAAATTCACCCCTCCACTTT

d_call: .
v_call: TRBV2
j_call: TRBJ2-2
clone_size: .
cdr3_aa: CASTRGPGELFF
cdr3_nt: TGTGCCAGCACCAGGGGTCCCGGGGAGCTGTTTTTT

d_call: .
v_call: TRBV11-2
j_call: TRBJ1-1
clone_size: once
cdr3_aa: CASSLGPLSTEAFF
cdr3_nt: TGTGCCAGCAGCCTTGGGCCACTGAGCACTGAAGCTTTCTTT

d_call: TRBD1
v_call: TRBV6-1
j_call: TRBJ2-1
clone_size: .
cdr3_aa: CASSANHRGAYNEQFF
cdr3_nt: TGTGCCAGCAGTGCCAACCACAGGGGGGCCTACAATGAGCAGTTCTTC

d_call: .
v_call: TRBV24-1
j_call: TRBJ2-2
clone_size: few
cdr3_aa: CATSDLEVNTGELFF
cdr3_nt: TGTGCCACCAGTGATTTGGAGGTTAACACCGGGGAGCTGTTTTTT

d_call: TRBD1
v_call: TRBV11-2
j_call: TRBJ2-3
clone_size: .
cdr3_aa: CASSFDRGLRDTQYF
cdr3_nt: TGTGCCAGCAGCTTCGACAGGGGGCTTCGGGATACGCAGTATTTT

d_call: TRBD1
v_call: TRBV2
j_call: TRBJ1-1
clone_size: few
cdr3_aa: CASSGWDRGLSAFF
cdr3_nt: TGTGCCAGCAGTGGATGGGACAGGGGACTTTCCGCTTTCTTT